Listed below are T cell receptor beta chains from one sample, sequenced in a study of radiation and T cells in renal cell carcinoma. Sequencing used immunoSEQ multiplex PCR; TCRdb keeps in-frame clones, though not all of them. Of 90,000 to 95,000 clones listed, under 90% are singletons. Sequencing used blood, obtained from a patient whose treatment included radiotherapy and nephrectomy. These receptors came from a man aged 55 to 69 with renal cell carcinoma. CDR3s include the opening cysteine and the closing phenylalanine or tryptophan. Fields, in order: CDR3 length, clone size, V gene, D gene, J gene, CDR3 protein, CDR3 DNA. The D gene is left open where the match is weak. A row's size may be missing; if present it is once, few, many or a size class.

length: 16; size: few; V: TRBV9; D: NA; J: TRBJ1-4; CDR3: CASSPGTFATNEKLFF; DNA: TGTGCCAGCAGCCCGGGGACATTTGCAACTAATGAAAAACTGTTTTTT
length: 13; size: NA; V: TRBV2; D: NA; J: TRBJ1-2; CDR3: CASCGDFNYGYTF; DNA: TGTGCCTCATGCGGGGACTTTAACTATGGCTACACCTTC
length: 15; size: NA; V: TRBV5-1; D: NA; J: TRBJ1-2; CDR3: CASRGYGARNYGYTF; DNA: TGCGCCAGCAGAGGATATGGAGCGCGCAACTATGGCTACACCTTC
length: 15; size: NA; V: TRBV7-6; D: NA; J: TRBJ2-7; CDR3: CASSPPTGYSYEQYF; DNA: TGTGCCAGCAGCCCCCCGACAGGCTACTCCTACGAGCAGTACTTC
length: 12; size: NA; V: TRBV30; D: NA; J: TRBJ1-2; CDR3: CAWTTGGDGYTF; DNA: TGTGCCTGGACCACGGGTGGGGATGGCTACACCTTC
length: 17; size: NA; V: TRBV19; D: NA; J: TRBJ1-5; CDR3: CASSSRPFGQGFQPQHF; DNA: TGTGCCAGTAGTAGTCGACCGTTCGGGCAGGGATTCCAGCCCCAGCATTTT
length: 16; size: NA; V: TRBV15; D: NA; J: TRBJ1-2; CDR3: CATSRAGYLDKHGYTF; DNA: TGTGCCACCAGCAGAGCGGGATACTTAGACAAGCATGGCTACACCTTC
length: 11; size: NA; V: TRBV7-8; D: NA; J: TRBJ1-1; CDR3: CASSLGAGAFF; DNA: TGTGCCAGCAGCTTGGGCGCAGGGGCTTTCTTT
length: 14; size: NA; V: TRBV28; D: TRBD2; J: TRBJ2-7; CDR3: CASSGRGGLNEQYF; DNA: TGTGCCAGCAGCGGCCGGGGGGGACTCAATGAGCAGTACTTC
length: 17; size: NA; V: TRBV4-1; D: NA; J: TRBJ2-4; CDR3: CASSQVLGTPQKNIQYF; DNA: TGCGCCAGCAGCCAAGTGCTCGGGACCCCACAGAAAAACATTCAGTACTTC
length: 11; size: few; V: TRBV20-1; D: NA; J: TRBJ2-7; CDR3: CSAIQDYEQYF; DNA: TGCAGTGCTATCCAGGATTACGAGCAGTACTTC
length: 11; size: NA; V: TRBV5-1; D: NA; J: TRBJ2-5; CDR3: CASSLAKTQYF; DNA: TGCGCCAGCAGCTTGGCTAAGACCCAGTACTTC
length: 17; size: NA; V: TRBV27; D: NA; J: TRBJ2-6; CDR3: CASRSPGPLSGANVLTF; DNA: TGTGCCAGCAGATCGCCAGGGCCCCTCTCTGGGGCCAACGTCCTGACTTTC
length: 13; size: NA; V: TRBV10-3; D: NA; J: TRBJ2-7; CDR3: CAISGAGEGEQYF; DNA: TGTGCCATCAGTGGCGCCGGCGAGGGCGAGCAGTACTTC
length: 15; size: NA; V: TRBV10-3; D: TRBD1; J: TRBJ1-5; CDR3: CAISESNRGNQPQHF; DNA: TGTGCCATCAGTGAGTCAAACAGGGGAAATCAGCCCCAGCATTTT
length: 15; size: NA; V: TRBV7-9; D: NA; J: TRBJ2-3; CDR3: CASSWVGSSTDTQYF; DNA: TGTGCCAGCAGTTGGGTAGGCTCAAGCACAGATACGCAGTATTTT
length: 15; size: NA; V: TRBV11-2; D: TRBD1; J: TRBJ2-5; CDR3: CASSFAGTGEETQYF; DNA: TGTGCCAGCAGCTTCGCCGGGACAGGGGAAGAGACCCAGTACTTC
length: 15; size: NA; V: TRBV18; D: NA; J: TRBJ1-1; CDR3: CASSPLQGRNTEAFF; DNA: TGTGCCAGCTCACCATTACAGGGACGGAACACTGAAGCTTTCTTT
length: 12; size: NA; V: TRBV7-9; D: NA; J: TRBJ2-7; CDR3: CASSYHARGQYF; DNA: TGTGCCAGCAGCTACCACGCCCGAGGGCAGTACTTC